Presented here are 2 T cell receptor beta chains from one specimen sequenced in a study of blood T cell repertoires in COVID-19. Profiled with immunoSEQ multiplex PCR; TCRdb holds only in-frame clones, not every one. In the table there are roughly 170,000 clones, about four fifths of which are singletons. The sequencing input was peripheral blood. Receptor source: a man aged 35 to 55 who had recovered from COVID-19.

The V gene is TRBV24-1, the J gene TRBJ2-1; tentatively, D is TRBD2 (6 bases). This CDR3 contains 16 residues. V was shortened by 0 bases and J by 1 base, with 9 bases between the two germline ends. Germline-derived CDR1 and CDR2 are KGHDR and SFDVKD. The CDR3 DNA is TGTGCCACCAGTGATTTGAGGGGAGGATCCTACAATGAGCAGTTCTTC. It yields the protein CATSDLRGGSYNEQFF.

Only one count was recorded for this clone. The chain is built from TRBV18 and TRBJ2-7; 8 bases agree with TRBD1. Germline V gene lookup returns CDR1 KGHSH and CDR2 LQKENI. The CDR3 sequence is 15 residues long. J was trimmed by 6 bases and V by 0 bases; bases with no gene match: 7. DNA of the CDR3: TGTGCCAGCTCACCACCGGACAGGGTAGATCGCGAGCAGTACTTC. The encoded protein is CASSPPDRVDREQYF. The full variable domain, with the rest looked up from reference TRBV18 and TRBJ2-7, is NAGVMQNPRHLVRRRGQEARLRCSPMKGHSHVYWYRQLPEEGLKFMVYLQKENIIDESGMPKERFSAEFPKEGPSILRIQQVVRGDSAAYFCASSPPDRVDREQYFGPGTRLTVT.